This entry features one T cell receptor (beta chain) sequence. Deletions cut 4 bases from V and 4 bases from J, with 18 bases between. The CDR3 covers 16 residues. CDR1 and CDR2 (germline): KGHSH, LQKENI. Repertoires were generated with immunoSEQ multiplex PCR, while TCRdb's copy carries only in-frame clones and drops some. Of some 390,000 clones listed, roughly 90% are singletons. The data were obtained in a study of blood T cell repertoires in COVID-19. The gene calls are TRBV18 and TRBJ2-3; D might be TRBD2 (6 bases). This receptor was obtained from a woman aged 40-49 years with COVID-19, enrolled during active disease. Sequencing was carried out using peripheral blood. The CDR3, as DNA: TGTGCCAGCTCACTCCACTCGGGTTCTAGCGCAGATACGCAGTATTTT. It codes for CASSLHSGSSADTQYF.